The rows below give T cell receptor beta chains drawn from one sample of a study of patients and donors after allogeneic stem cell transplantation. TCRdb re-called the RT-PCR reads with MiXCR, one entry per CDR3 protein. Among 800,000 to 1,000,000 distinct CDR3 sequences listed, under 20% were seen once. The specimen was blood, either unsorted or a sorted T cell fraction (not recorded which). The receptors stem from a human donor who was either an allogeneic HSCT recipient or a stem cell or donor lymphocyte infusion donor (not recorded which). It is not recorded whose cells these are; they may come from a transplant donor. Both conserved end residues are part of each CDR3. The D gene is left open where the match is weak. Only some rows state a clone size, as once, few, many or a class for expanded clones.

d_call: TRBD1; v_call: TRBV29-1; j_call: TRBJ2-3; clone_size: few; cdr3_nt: TGCAGCGTTGAATCGTACCAGGGGGCACATCCGTCAGATACGCAGTATTTT; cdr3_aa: CSVESYQGAHPSDTQYF
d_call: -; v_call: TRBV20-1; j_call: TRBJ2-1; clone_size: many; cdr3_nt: TGCAGTGCTAGAGGACAGTGGGTGCCAAATGAGCAGTTCTTC; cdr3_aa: CSARGQWVPNEQFF
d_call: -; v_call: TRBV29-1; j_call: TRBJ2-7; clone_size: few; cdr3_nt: TGCAGCGTAGTCCAATTTTCGGGGGTCGAGCAGTACTTC; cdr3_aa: CSVVQFSGVEQYF
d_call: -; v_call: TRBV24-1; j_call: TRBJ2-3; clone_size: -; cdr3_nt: TGTGCCACCAGTGATCCGCGGACAGCCCCGGGACGGATCACAGATACGCAGTATTTT; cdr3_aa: CATSDPRTAPGRITDTQYF
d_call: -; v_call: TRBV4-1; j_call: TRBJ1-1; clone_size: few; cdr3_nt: TGCGCCAGCAGCTATGCTCAGGGTGACACTGAAGCTTTCTTT; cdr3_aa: CASSYAQGDTEAFF
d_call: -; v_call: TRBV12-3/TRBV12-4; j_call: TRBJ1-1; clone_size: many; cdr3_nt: TGTGCCAGCAGTCCCGACGGACCGGACACTGAAGCTTTCTTT; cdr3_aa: CASSPDGPDTEAFF
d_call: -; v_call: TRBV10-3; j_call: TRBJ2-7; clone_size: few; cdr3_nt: TGTGCCATCAGCCCGCGTAGGGGGGCTCAGACCTACGAGCAGTACTTC; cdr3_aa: CAISPRRGAQTYEQYF
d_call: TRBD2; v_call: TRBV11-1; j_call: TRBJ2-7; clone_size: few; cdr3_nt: TGTGCCAGCAGCTCCGGACTAGCGGGAGTCGAGCAGTACTTC; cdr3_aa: CASSSGLAGVEQYF
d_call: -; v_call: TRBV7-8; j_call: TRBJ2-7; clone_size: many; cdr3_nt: TGTGCCAGCAGCTCGCGGGACAGAATTTCCTACGAGCAGTACTTC; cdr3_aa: CASSSRDRISYEQYF
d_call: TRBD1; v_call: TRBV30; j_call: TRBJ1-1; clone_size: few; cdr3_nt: TGTGCCTGCTTTCTCGGGACAGGGGCTGGGAACACTGAAGCTTTCTTT; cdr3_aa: CACFLGTGAGNTEAFF
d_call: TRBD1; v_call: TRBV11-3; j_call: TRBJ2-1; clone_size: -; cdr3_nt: TGTGCCAGCAGCTACTGGACAGGCGAGCAGTTCTTC; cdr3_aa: CASSYWTGEQFF